This T cell receptor (beta chain) came from a study of beta chain features in type 1 diabetes. In the study overall: Researchers looked at about 110 million sorted cells across all samples. Broader study findings: The similarity of naive, central memory and Treg TCRB repertoires appeared greater among patients than among healthy donors. Cells carrying high TCR expression could end up over-represented when cDNA is sequenced. Among patients with Type 1 diabetes, TCRB CDR3s were moderately but significantly shorter in every one of the four CD4+ subsets.

This clone was observed a few times. Its antigen is not known. Since all of the isolated RNA was reverse transcribed, expressed TCRB transcripts were what got sequenced. For naive, central memory and regulatory T cell samples, reads averaged around 3.8 million. Libraries were prepared by immunoSEQ multiplex PCR; TCRdb keeps only in-frame clonotypes and omits some of them. The top ten clones hold under 0.75% of a sample with about 160,000 clones, roughly 9% of them seen once. Sequencing was performed on central memory CD4+ T cells from blood. This clonotype was sampled from a woman under 40 with type 1 diabetes.

CDR3 sequence: CASSEGRNTEAFF. In DNA form, the CDR3 reads TGTGCCAGCAGTGAGGGGAGGAACACTGAAGCTTTCTTT. This rearrangement joins TRBV2 to TRBJ1-1; no reliable D call. Germline V gene data show CDR1 as SNHLY and CDR2 as FYNNEI. Between the trimmed V and J ends, which lost 3 bases and 1 base, there was a span of 6 bases. The CDR3 runs to 13 residues.